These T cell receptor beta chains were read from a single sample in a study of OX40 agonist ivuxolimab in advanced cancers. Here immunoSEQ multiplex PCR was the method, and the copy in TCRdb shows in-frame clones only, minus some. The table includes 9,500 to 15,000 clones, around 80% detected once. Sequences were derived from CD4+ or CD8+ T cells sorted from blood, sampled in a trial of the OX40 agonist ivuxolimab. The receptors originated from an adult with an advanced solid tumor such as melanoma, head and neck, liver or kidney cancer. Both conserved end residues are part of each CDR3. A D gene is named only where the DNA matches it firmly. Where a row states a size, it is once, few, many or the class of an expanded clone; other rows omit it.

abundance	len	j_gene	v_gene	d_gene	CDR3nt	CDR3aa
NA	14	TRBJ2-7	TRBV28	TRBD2	TGTGCCAGCAGTTTCCCGGGAGCGGGATACGAGCAGTACTTC	CASSFPGAGYEQYF
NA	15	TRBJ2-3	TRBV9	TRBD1	TGTGCCAGCAGCTCCAAGGGACAGGTTTCCGATACGCAGTATTTT	CASSSKGQVSDTQYF
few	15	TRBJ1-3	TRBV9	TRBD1	TGTGCCAGCAGCCTGACAGGGATCTCTGGAAACACCATATATTTT	CASSLTGISGNTIYF
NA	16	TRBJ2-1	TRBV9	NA	TGTGCCAGCAGCGGGTACCGGTGGGGGTCCTACAATGAGCAGTTCTTC	CASSGYRWGSYNEQFF
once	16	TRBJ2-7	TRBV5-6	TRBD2	TGTGCCAGCAGCCAGGGAGCATCTAGCGGTTTCTACGAGCAGTACTTC	CASSQGASSGFYEQYF
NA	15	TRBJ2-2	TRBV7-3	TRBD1	TGTGCCAGCAGCTTAGGACAGGGCCACACCGGGGAGCTGTTTTTT	CASSLGQGHTGELFF
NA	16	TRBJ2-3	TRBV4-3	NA	TGCGCCAGCAGCCAAGAATCCCAAGCCACGGTGGATACGCAGTATTTT	CASSQESQATVDTQYF
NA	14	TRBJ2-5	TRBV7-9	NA	TGTGCCAGCAGCCCCCGGGACTTTCAAGAGACCCAGTACTTC	CASSPRDFQETQYF
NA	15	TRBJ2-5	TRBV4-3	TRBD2	TGCGCCAGCAGCTTGGGGGGGGAAATCTCAGAGACCCAGTACTTC	CASSLGGEISETQYF
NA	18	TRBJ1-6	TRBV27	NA	TGTGCCAGCAGCTTCTTAGACAGCCCGAGCTCCTATAATTCACCCCTCCACTTT	CASSFLDSPSSYNSPLHF
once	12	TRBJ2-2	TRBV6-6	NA	TGTGCCAGCAGTCACAGCACCGGGGAGCTGTTTTTT	CASSHSTGELFF